This T cell receptor beta chain emerged from a study of cytomegalovirus exposure and HLA in healthy donors. Across the whole study: Samples from HLA-typed donors yielded around 79 million unique TCRs in an early data release. Study-wide results and limits: Later genetic work tied a missense DCLRE1C variant to beta-chain V and J trimming. In vitro checks showed that three CMV-associated chains really do target CMV antigens. At a 0.05 false discovery rate, a later analysis found 18,000 or so TCR beta sequences to be associated with HLA alleles.

Trimming at V came to 5 bases and at J to 5 bases, leaving 2 bases not matched to a gene. Germline V gene sequence: CDR1 LNHDA, CDR2 SQIVND (reference sequence). The CDR3 consists of 12 residues. PCR primers comprised 60 Vbeta and 13 Jbeta primers. TCRdb's copy holds only in-frame clones and misses some; the assay was immunoSEQ multiplex PCR. The sample has roughly 60,000 clones; the top ten hold about 3.5%. Notes on this clone: Its target is unknown.

Sequenced: PBMCs. The chain carries TRBV19 and TRBJ2-5, with 7 bases lining up with TRBD2. The receptor's source is a woman between 18 and 30 years old in good health and CMV-seronegative. The DNA of the CDR3 is TGTGCCAGTAGTTCCGGGGGGGAGACCCAGTACTTC. Its protein product is CASSSGGETQYF.